These 22 T cell receptor beta chains share one sample of origin, sequenced in a study of OX40 agonist ivuxolimab in advanced cancers. Using immunoSEQ multiplex PCR, the repertoire was profiled, and TCRdb retains in-frame clones only, with some absent. The sample includes over 95,000 clones, 91% of them seen just once. This material consisted of CD4+ or CD8+ T cells sorted from blood, taken in a trial of the OX40 agonist ivuxolimab. All receptors derive from an adult with an advanced solid tumor such as melanoma, head and neck, liver or kidney cancer.

This chain joins TRBV28 and TRBJ2-7, with 11 positions matching TRBD2. J lost 2 bases, V lost 5 bases, and 2 bases had no gene match. The CDR3 has 14 residues. The germline gives CDR1 MDHEN, CDR2 SYDVKM. The chain's CDR3 is CASSTSGGTYEQYF. DNA of the CDR3: TGTGCCAGCAGTACTAGCGGGGGAACCTACGAGCAGTACTTC.

CDR3 amino acids: CASSQDTRLMNTEAFF. The CDR3 coding sequence is TGTGCCAGCAGCCAAGATACCAGACTCATGAACACTGAAGCTTTCTTT. J is TRBJ1-1 and V is TRBV4-2; D is unresolved. This CDR3 has 16 residues. The germline gives CDR1 LGHNA, CDR2 YNFKEQ. V lost 0 bases and J 0 bases, leaving 11 bases between the germline ends.

This chain joins TRBV6-5 and TRBJ1-1; the D is unclear. The CDR3 runs to 14 residues. The germline CDR1 and CDR2 sequences are MNHEY and SVGAGI. V lost 7 bases and J 0 bases, leaving 12 bases between the germline ends. CDR3 coding DNA: TGTGCCAGCACGTCTTTAAGGCTGAACACTGAAGCTTTCTTT. It yields the protein CASTSLRLNTEAFF.

The chain carries TRBV6-1 and TRBJ2-2; D remains ambiguous. Per germline, CDR1 MNHNS and CDR2 SASEGT. Between the trimmed V and J ends, which lost 4 bases and 4 bases, there was a span of 13 bases. The CDR3 length is 15 residues. The CDR3 nucleotides are TGTGCCAGCAGTGCAGTTTTTGGGTCCACCGGGGAGCTGTTTTTT. Amino acid sequence: CASSAVFGSTGELFF.

The chain uses TRBV5-4 and TRBJ1-4; D is possibly TRBD1 (5 bases). The CDR3 consists of 17 residues. CDR1 SGHNT and CDR2 YYREEE come from the germline V gene (reference sequence). V was cut by 4 bases and J by 0 bases, with 16 bases left in between. CDR3 region: CASSRDLAGSTNEKLFF. The CDR3 nucleotides are TGTGCCAGCAGCAGGGACCTTGCGGGATCAACTAATGAAAAACTGTTTTTT.

The chain combines TRBV5-4 with TRBJ2-1, with 12 bases fitting TRBD2. V gave up 4 bases and J gave up 5 bases; unmatched junction bases: 4. The CDR3 is 15 residues long. Germline loops: CDR1 SGHNT, CDR2 YYREEE (reference sequence). CDR3 loop: CASSRTSGKHNEQFF. CDR3 nucleotides: TGTGCCAGCAGCCGGACTAGCGGGAAGCACAATGAGCAGTTCTTC.

This chain joins TRBV18 and TRBJ1-1, with 10 bases aligning to TRBD1. This CDR3 is 15 amino acids long. Germline V CDR1 and CDR2: KGHSH, LQKENI. Trimming took 2 bases from V and 6 from J; bases not matched to a gene: 6. The CDR3 sequence: CASSPRSDRGPEAFF. Written as DNA, the CDR3 is TGTGCCAGCTCACCAAGAAGCGACAGGGGGCCTGAAGCTTTCTTT.

The chain combines TRBV27 with TRBJ1-5; 8 bases agree with TRBD1. This CDR3 spans 16 amino acids. Germline CDR1 MNHEY, CDR2 SMNVEV (reference sequence). V shed 5 bases and J 5 bases; nucleotides not matched to a gene: 11. The CDR3 region is CASSPFGTGSYQPQHF. In DNA, the CDR3 is TGTGCCAGCAGTCCATTCGGGACAGGCAGTTATCAGCCCCAGCATTTT.

The gene calls are TRBV5-4 and TRBJ1-1; 9 bases line up with TRBD1. Germline CDR1 reads SGHNT; CDR2 reads YYREEE (reference sequence). CDR3 length: 16 residues. After removal of 0 bases from V and 1 base from J, the junction contained 4 bases not matched to a gene. CDR3 nucleotides: TGTGCCAGCAGCTTGGCGGGACAGGGTGCGAACACTGAAGCTTTCTTT. Encoded protein: CASSLAGQGANTEAFF.

This chain joins TRBV7-6 and TRBJ1-4; D remains unclear. CDR1 and CDR2 (germline): SGHVS, FNYEAQ. The CDR3 has 13 residues. V shed 5 bases and J shed 4 bases, with 8 bases lying between them. The DNA of the CDR3 is TGTGCCAGCAGCGCAGGTTTTAATGAAAAACTGTTTTTT. Its protein product is CASSAGFNEKLFF.

V gene TRBV19 combines with J gene TRBJ2-7; either TRBD1 or TRBD2 may supply D (5 bases each). CDR3 length: 14 residues. Per the germline V gene, CDR1 is LNHDA and CDR2 is SQIVND (reference sequence). V lost 5 bases, J lost 2 bases, and 13 bases lay in between. CDR3 coding DNA: TGTGCCAGTAGTCCTGGGGACGTAGCCTACGAGCAGTACTTC. Translating gives CASSPGDVAYEQYF.

The chain joins TRBV13 to TRBJ1-2; 7 bases align to TRBD1. The trim removed 5 bases at V and 0 bases at J, leaving 6 bases unmatched. This CDR3 has 15 residues. Germline values: CDR1 PRHDT, CDR2 FYEKMQ (reference sequence). The chain's CDR3 is CASSLRQGSNYGYTF. The CDR3 bases are TGTGCCAGCAGCCTCCGACAGGGTTCTAACTATGGCTACACCTTC.

The chain couples TRBV2 to TRBJ2-1; 12 nucleotides match TRBD2. Germline V gene sequence: CDR1 SNHLY, CDR2 FYNNEI. With 6 bases clipped from V and 16 bases from J, the junction kept 13 bases outside the gene matches. The CDR3 is made up of 14 amino acids. The CDR3 is CASSQRLAGGLIFF. The CDR3 DNA reads as TGTGCCAGCAGCCAAAGGCTAGCGGGAGGGCTTATTTTCTTC. Variable domain in full (rest from reference TRBV2 and TRBJ2-1): EPEVTQTPSHQVTQMGQEVILRCVPISNHLYFYWYRQILGQKVEFLVSFYNNEISEKSEIFDDQFSVERPDGSNFTLKIRSTKLEDSAMYFCASSQRLAGGLIFFGPGTRLTVL.

This clone was picked up one time. This chain links TRBV6-6 with TRBJ2-5; 9 bases are a match to TRBD1. V shed 4 bases and J 6 bases; nucleotides not matched to a gene: 12. CDR1 is MNHNY, CDR2 SVGAGI, per germline (reference sequence). The CDR3 extends over 16 amino acids. The CDR3 loop is CASSFGRGTGKKTQYF. CDR3 nucleotide sequence: TGTGCCAGCAGTTTTGGTCGTGGGACAGGGAAAAAGACCCAGTACTTC.

J is TRBJ1-4 and V is TRBV4-1; a weak D match, TRBD1 (6 bases). CDR1 is MGHRA, CDR2 YSYEKL, per germline. V gave up 3 bases and J gave up 7 bases, with 12 bases separating them. The CDR3 extends over 14 amino acids. Written as DNA, the CDR3 is TGCGCCAGCAGCCAGGGGGCGCAATCTGAAAAACTGTTTTTT. It translates to CASSQGAQSEKLFF.

This chain connects TRBV6-1 to TRBJ1-2, with a possible D match to TRBD1 (5 bases). Germline CDR1 reads MNHNS; CDR2 reads SASEGT. The V end lost 0 bases, the J end lost 8 bases, and 13 bases lay between the germline ends. This CDR3 contains 14 residues. CDR3 loop: CASSEAGRVKGYTF. In DNA form, the CDR3 reads TGTGCCAGCAGTGAAGCCGGCAGGGTCAAGGGCTACACCTTC.

CDR3 residues: CASSSQGVGYGYTF. CDR3 bases: TGTGCCAGCAGTTCCCAGGGGGTAGGGTATGGCTACACCTTC. V is TRBV27 and J is TRBJ1-2; 7 bases agree with TRBD1. With V trimmed by 4 bases and J by 5 bases, 7 bases remained unmatched. This CDR3 spans 14 amino acids. Germline V lookup: CDR1 MNHEY, CDR2 SMNVEV (reference sequence).

J is TRBJ2-3 and V is TRBV30; D is undetermined. CDR1 GTSNPN and CDR2 SVGIG come from the germline V gene (reference sequence). V lost 0 bases and J 1 base, leaving 11 bases between the germline ends. This CDR3 is built from 15 residues. The CDR3 sequence is CAWSVLGGRTDTQYF. For the CDR3, the DNA is TGTGCCTGGAGTGTTCTGGGCGGCCGCACAGATACGCAGTATTTT. Together with reference TRBV30 and TRBJ2-3, the CDR3 gives the full variable domain: SQTIHQWPATLVQPVGSPLSLECTVEGTSNPNLYWYRQAAGRGLQLLFYSVGIGQISSEVPQNLSASRPQDRQFILSSKKLLLSDSGFYLCAWSVLGGRTDTQYFGPGTRLTVL.

The V and J genes are TRBV5-1 and TRBJ2-7, with 9 bases that match TRBD1. V dropped 8 bases and J dropped 0; count of bases not matched to a gene: 9. The length of the CDR3 is 15 residues. CDR1 SGHRS and CDR2 YFSETQ come from the germline V gene. In DNA, the CDR3 is TGCGCCAGTAACGACCGGGACAGGGCCTCCTACGAGCAGTACTTC. Translating it yields CASNDRDRASYEQYF.

The rearrangement links TRBV4-3 to TRBJ1-2; D is uncertain. CDR3 length: 16 residues. Deletions cut 0 bases from V and 4 bases from J, with 15 bases between. Germline values: CDR1 LGHNA, CDR2 YSLEER. The CDR3 loop reads CASSQDLRVQVYGYTF. In DNA, the CDR3 is TGCGCCAGCAGCCAAGATCTTAGGGTTCAAGTCTATGGCTACACCTTC.

This clone has only a few counts. The chain combines TRBV27 with TRBJ2-3; D is possibly TRBD1 (5 bases). The germline V and J ends were trimmed by 2 bases and 4 bases, with 13 bases remaining between them. CDR3 length: 15 amino acids. Germline values: CDR1 MNHEY, CDR2 SMNVEV (reference sequence). The CDR3 loop reads CASSLRQFLPDTQYF. The CDR3 bases are TGTGCCAGCAGTTTAAGACAGTTTCTGCCAGATACGCAGTATTTT.

The V and J genes are TRBV5-4 and TRBJ2-1, with a tentative D call TRBD2 (5 bases). This CDR3 has 12 amino acids. The germline V gene has CDR1 SGHNT and CDR2 YYREEE (reference sequence). V was cut by 2 bases and J by 9 bases, with 9 bases left in between. The chain's CDR3 is CASSFKEGEQFF. The CDR3 DNA reads as TGTGCCAGCAGCTTCAAAGAGGGTGAGCAGTTCTTC.